This TCR beta chain was found in a study of blood T cell repertoires in COVID-19 (dated by TCRdb to the early 2020s). With regard to the full study: Samples from collaborators originated in the United States, Italy and Spain and spanned both the acute and convalescent phases of COVID-19. The prospective study material was composed of cDNA or gDNA derived from T cells, B-cell-depleted T cells, or PBMCs. The repertoires were made available in a free public database intended to serve as a resource for research on the immune response to SARS-CoV-2. The samples were drawn from the first 160 participants of the ongoing ImmuneRACE study and from 950 to 1,500 subjects provided by 6 global collaborators. HLA class I and class II types, where available, came from metadata supplied by the sample provider rather than from assay-based typing. Nearly every sample came with metadata listing a de-identified subject ID, COVID-19 status, age in years and sex. Deeply sampled blood TCRbeta repertoires from subjects exposed to, actively infected with, or recovered from COVID-19 were included in the dataset. Overall study results and their limits: Clinical and demographic metadata were provided uncurated, with the amount varying by source and participant.

TCRbeta CDR3 regions were amplified from genomic DNA by means of the immunoSEQ Assay, a bias-controlled multiplex PCR. Per the authors' processing: The number of nucleated cells in each sample was estimated by amplification of reference gene primers within the assay. To quantify the absolute abundance of each unique TCRbeta CDR3 rearrangement, sequence reads were collapsed and filtered. For each sample, productive Simpson clonality was calculated by taking the square root of Simpson's diversity index across productive rearrangements. Drawn from immuneACCESS, this table holds only the in-frame rearrangements with V and J called that TCRdb kept. Clones are partly lost; checked studies trace under half to an unresolved V gene and leave the rest unexplained. From that table come the V and J calls and clone size; the DNA was used to work out D and trimming. Recorded for this sample are over 250,000 clones; 88% of them occurred a single time. The top ten hold 2.5% to 3.5% of the sample.

Worth noting for this clone: The antigen this receptor binds is unknown. No much larger clone is present one base from it, and per-base qualities are unavailable.

In the prospective study, participants were about 18 to 100 years old, resided in under 30 geographic areas of the United States, and were enrolled through a virtual design. In the prospective study, participants were assigned to cohorts based on the clinical history participants reported in a screening survey and a study questionnaire. Recovered participants in ImmuneRACE Cohort 3 were defined by two consecutive negative NP/OP PCR tests, clearance by a healthcare professional, or resolution of symptoms. In the prospective study, mobile phlebotomists collected whole blood, serum and a nasopharyngeal or oropharyngeal swab from each participant. Over a roughly 2-month period, participants in the prospective study had the option of providing additional blood draws and questionnaires. Prospective study blood samples were shipped either frozen or at room temperature before DNA extraction. Trimming accounts for 4 bases at V and 7 bases at J, while the number of junction bases matched to no gene is 12. Taken from cysteine to phenylalanine, the CDR3 has 15 residues. The read is trimmed to its CDR3 DNA, 45 bases read in frame from base 1. The germline V gene encodes CDR1 LNHDA and CDR2 SQIVND (reference sequence).

The chain joins TRBV19 to TRBJ1-2; the junction holds 7 bases that match TRBD1. Sequencing used PBMCs or T cells enriched from blood (not recorded which). The sequence was obtained from a woman aged 50 to 60 who had recovered from COVID-19. In nucleotides, the sequence is TGTGCCAGTAGTACGCAGACAGGGTCCCGTTCTGGCTACACCTTC. This translates into CASSTQTGSRSGYTF. The reference TRBV19 and TRBJ1-2 proteins fill in what lies around the CDR3, so the full variable domain reads DGGITQSPKYLFRKEGQNVTLSCEQNLNHDAMYWYRQDPGQGLRLIYYSQIVNDFQKGDIAEGYSVSREKKESFPLTVTSAQKNPTAFYLCASSTQTGSRSGYTFGSGTRLTVV.